Following are 15 T cell receptor beta chains from one sample sequenced in a study of regulatory T cells in long-lasting Graves disease. Arm-PCR with iRepertoire HTBI primers amplified the CDR3 regions for these TCR beta libraries. Each CDR3 protein gets one entry after TCRdb re-called the multiplex PCR reads with MiXCR. The sample records roughly 610,000 distinct CDR3 sequences, 15% to 20% being singletons. The time point: newly diagnosed GD, antithyroid drugs for less than 3 months. PBMC RNA was the source of the TCR library. This same sample was also part of a study on T cells in Graves' hyperthyroidism and ophthalmopathy.

This sample comprised peripheral blood mononuclear cells (PBMCs), obtained at new diagnosis, from a patient treated with antithyroid drugs. Source of these receptors: a woman in her 30s with Graves disease.

This clonotype was observed a handful of times. The DNA for the CDR3 is TGTGCCAGCAGTACCCGGGGGCCGGGCAATCAGCCCCAGCATTTT. Translation: CASSTRGPGNQPQHF. This chain connects TRBV6-1 to TRBJ1-5; tentatively, D is TRBD1 (6 bases). This CDR3 is built from 15 residues. V lost 5 bases and J lost 2, with 13 bases in between. The germline CDR1 and CDR2 sequences are MNHNS and SASEGT.

This clonotype was seen only a few times. The genes are TRBV28 and TRBJ1-2, with 9 nucleotides matching TRBD1. With 4 bases clipped from V and 3 bases from J, the junction kept 6 bases outside the gene matches. This CDR3 has 15 amino acids. Germline CDR1 is MDHEN and CDR2 is SYDVKM. CDR3 bases: TGTGCCAGCAGTTCATCCGGGACAGGGTACTATGGCTACACCTTC. Translated: CASSSSGTGYYGYTF.

The J gene is TRBJ2-7, the V gene TRBV20-1, with TRBD1 identical over 7 bases. CDR3 length: 14 residues. V lost 3 bases to trimming and J lost 5 bases; unmatched junction nucleotides: 10. The germline V gene has CDR1 DFQATT and CDR2 SNEGSKA (reference sequence). CDR3 residues: CSARARQGIHEQYF. The CDR3, as DNA: TGCAGTGCTAGGGCTAGACAGGGTATCCACGAGCAGTACTTC.

The chain links TRBV20-1 to TRBJ2-1; 10 bases map to TRBD1. The end of the DNA is better explained by TRBJ2-5, so the J call may be wrong. The CDR3 has 14 residues. Germline lookup yields CDR1 DFQATT and CDR2 SNEGSKA (reference sequence). The chain's CDR3 is CSARQGAIRETQYF. The CDR3 nucleotides are TGCAGTGCCAGACAGGGGGCGATTCGAGAGACCCAGTACTTC.

The chain recombines TRBV9 with TRBJ2-7, with D hard to call. V was trimmed by 0 bases and J by 2 bases, leaving 21 bases between them. Germline-derived CDR1 and CDR2 are SGDLS and YYNGEE. This CDR3 has 18 amino acids. CDR3 nucleotide sequence: TGTGCCAGCAGCGTAGCCCTCCGGTGTACGAGGTTGGCCTACGAGCAGTACTTC. It codes for CASSVALRCTRLAYEQYF.

This clonotype was counted at least ten times. The chain links TRBV2 to TRBJ2-3; D is undetermined. The V end was cut by 7 bases, the J end by 4 bases, with 9 bases between. Germline V gene data show CDR1 as SNHLY and CDR2 as FYNNEI. This CDR3 has 12 residues. The CDR3 DNA is TGTGCCAGCATCCAACCCCCAGATACGCAGTATTTT. This gives the protein CASIQPPDTQYF. Full variable domain (missing parts from reference TRBV2 and TRBJ2-3): EPEVTQTPSHQVTQMGQEVILRCVPISNHLYFYWYRQILGQKVEFLVSFYNNEISEKSEIFDDQFSVERPDGSNFTLKIRSTKLEDSAMYFCASIQPPDTQYFGPGTRLTVL.

This clonotype was recorded at least ten times. This chain joins TRBV19 and TRBJ1-1; D perhaps matches TRBD1 (5 bases). V was shortened by 5 bases and J by 9 bases, with 13 bases between the two germline ends. The CDR3 is 12 amino acids. In germline, CDR1 is LNHDA, CDR2 SQIVND (reference sequence). CDR3 coding DNA: TGTGCCAGTAGTTCTCCCGGGACTAAAGCTTTCTTT. Amino acids: CASSSPGTKAFF.

The gene calls are TRBV5-8 and TRBJ2-3; D is unresolved. The CDR3 is 13 residues long. V was pared by 2 bases and J by 6 bases, with 10 bases between. Germline CDR1 and CDR2: SGHTS and YDEGEE. The CDR3 loop is CASSFGTDDTQYF. In DNA form, the CDR3 reads TGTGCCAGCAGCTTTGGAACAGATGATACGCAGTATTTT.

The V gene is TRBV18, the J gene TRBJ1-6, with 7 positions matching TRBD1. The V gene end was trimmed by 3 bases and the J gene end by 7 bases; junction bases not matched to a gene: 3. Germline CDR1 and CDR2: KGHSH and LQKENI. The CDR3 covers 14 residues. The CDR3 bases are TGTGCCAGCTCACCGACAGGGCTAAATTCACCCCTCCACTTT. Translation gives CASSPTGLNSPLHF.

This clonotype was detected a few times. The chain employs TRBV5-1 and TRBJ2-5; D unresolved. The V and J ends lost 1 base and 5 bases respectively, with 6 bases between them. The CDR3 is 12 amino acids. Looked up from germline, CDR1 is SGHRS and CDR2 is YFSETQ. As DNA, the CDR3 is TGCGCCAGCAGCTTGACGGCGGAGACCCAGTACTTC. As protein: CASSLTAETQYF.

Ten or more counts support this clonotype. The J gene is TRBJ1-1, the V gene TRBV9, with D unresolved. The CDR3 spans 15 residues. Looked up from germline, CDR1 is SGDLS and CDR2 is YYNGEE. V lost 4 bases, J lost 3 bases, and 16 bases lay in between. Here the CDR3 DNA reads TGTGCCAGCAGCTCCCGAGGGAATGGTGACACTGAAGCTTTCTTT. As protein: CASSSRGNGDTEAFF.

This clonotype has just a few counts. This rearrangement joins TRBV5-4 to TRBJ2-3; D is perhaps TRBD2 (5 bases). From germline, CDR1 is SGHNT and CDR2 YYREEE (reference sequence). V gave up 4 bases and J gave up 6 bases, with 9 bases separating them. This CDR3 is built from 12 residues. CDR3 in DNA: TGTGCCAGCAGCGGGAGTTCGGATACGCAGTATTTT. It yields the protein CASSGSSDTQYF. Using reference TRBV5-4 and TRBJ2-3 for the parts outside the CDR3, the full variable domain is ETGVTQSPTHLIKTRGQQVTLRCSSQSGHNTVSWYQQALGQGPQFIFQYYREEENGRGNFPPRFSGLQFPNYSSELNVNALELDDSALYLCASSGSSDTQYFGPGTRLTVL.

On this clonotype itself: A much larger clone is a single base away; this may be a read error. The chain recombines TRBV6-2 or TRBV6-3 with TRBJ2-4, with 9 bases identical to TRBD1. The V gene's germline CDR1 is MNHEY and CDR2 SVGEGT. The CDR3 has 17 residues. The CDR3 sequence is CATGSWGQGLAKNVQYF. The CDR3, as DNA: TGTGCCACCGGTTCCTGGGGACAGGGCCTAGCCAAAAACGTTCAGTACTTC.

Ten or more counts support this clonotype. The rearrangement joins TRBV28 to TRBJ1-4; 8 nucleotides match TRBD1. CDR1 is MDHEN and CDR2 is SYDVKM in the germline V gene. The length of the CDR3 is 15 residues. After removal of 6 bases from V and 6 bases from J, the junction contained 9 bases not matched to a gene. The CDR3 bases are TGTGCCAGCAGCCTCCCCGGACAGGGTTATGAAAAACTGTTTTTT. This gives the protein CASSLPGQGYEKLFF.

This clonotype has a handful of counts. This chain connects TRBV6-9 to TRBJ1-5; D gene uncertain. With 3 bases removed from V and 1 base from J, the gap between germline ends came to 10 bases. The CDR3 contains 15 residues. Germline V gene sequence: CDR1 MNHGY, CDR2 SVAAGI. In DNA form, the CDR3 reads TGTGCCAGCAGTTACGCGGCTTCCAGCAATCAGCCCCAGCATTTT. Amino acids: CASSYAASSNQPQHF.